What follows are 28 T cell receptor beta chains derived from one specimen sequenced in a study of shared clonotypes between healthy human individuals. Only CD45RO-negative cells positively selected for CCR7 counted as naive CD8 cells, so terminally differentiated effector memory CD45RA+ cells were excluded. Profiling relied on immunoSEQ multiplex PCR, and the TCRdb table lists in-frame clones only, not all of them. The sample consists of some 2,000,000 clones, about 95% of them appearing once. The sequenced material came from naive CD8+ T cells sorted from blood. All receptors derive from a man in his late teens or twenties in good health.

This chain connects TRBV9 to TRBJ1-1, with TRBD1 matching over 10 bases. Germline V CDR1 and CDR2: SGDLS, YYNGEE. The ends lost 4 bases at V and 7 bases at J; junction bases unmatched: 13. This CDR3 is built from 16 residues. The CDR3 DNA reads TGTGCCAGCAGCCCTAATCCGGGACAGGGGAGGGTTGAAGCTTTCTTT. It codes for CASSPNPGQGRVEAFF.

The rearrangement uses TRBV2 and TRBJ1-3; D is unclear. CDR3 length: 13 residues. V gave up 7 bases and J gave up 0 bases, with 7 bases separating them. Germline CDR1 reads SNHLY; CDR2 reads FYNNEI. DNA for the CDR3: TGTGCCAGCAATGTTGACTCTGGAAACACCATATATTTT. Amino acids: CASNVDSGNTIYF.

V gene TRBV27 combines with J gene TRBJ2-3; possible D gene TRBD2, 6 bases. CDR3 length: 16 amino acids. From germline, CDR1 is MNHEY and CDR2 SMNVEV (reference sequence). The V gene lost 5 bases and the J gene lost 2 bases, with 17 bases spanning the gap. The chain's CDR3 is CASSPSLGEATDTQYF. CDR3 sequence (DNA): TGTGCCAGCAGTCCGTCACTAGGGGAGGCCACAGATACGCAGTATTTT.

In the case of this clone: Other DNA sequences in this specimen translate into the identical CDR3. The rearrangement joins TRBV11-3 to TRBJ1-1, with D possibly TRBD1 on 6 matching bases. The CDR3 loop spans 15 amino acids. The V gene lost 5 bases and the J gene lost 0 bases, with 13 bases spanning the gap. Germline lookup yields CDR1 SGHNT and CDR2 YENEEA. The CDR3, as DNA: TGTGCCAGCAGCCCAGGTCAGGGGATGAACACTGAAGCTTTCTTT. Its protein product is CASSPGQGMNTEAFF.

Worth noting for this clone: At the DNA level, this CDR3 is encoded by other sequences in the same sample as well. In nucleotides, the CDR3 is TGTGCCAGCAGCTTAGGGGCCGGGTACGAGCAGTACTTC. It yields the protein CASSLGAGYEQYF. The rearrangement links TRBV7-8 to TRBJ2-7; D gene uncertain. Looked up from germline, CDR1 is SGHVS and CDR2 is FQNEAQ. This CDR3 is built from 13 residues. V lost 1 base and J lost 4, with 8 bases in between.

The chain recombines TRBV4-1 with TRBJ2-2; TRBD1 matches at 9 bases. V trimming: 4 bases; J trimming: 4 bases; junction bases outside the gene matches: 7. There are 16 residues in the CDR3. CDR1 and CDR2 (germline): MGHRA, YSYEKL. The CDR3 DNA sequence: TGCGCCAGCAGCCGGAGGACAGGGGAGGGCACCGGGGAGCTGTTTTTT. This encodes CASSRRTGEGTGELFF.

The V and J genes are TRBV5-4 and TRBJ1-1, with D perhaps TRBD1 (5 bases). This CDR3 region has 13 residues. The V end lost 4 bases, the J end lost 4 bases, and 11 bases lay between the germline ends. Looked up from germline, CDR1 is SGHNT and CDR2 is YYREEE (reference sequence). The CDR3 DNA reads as TGTGCCAGCAGCCCGGGGACGCTCACTGAAGCTTTCTTT. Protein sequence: CASSPGTLTEAFF.

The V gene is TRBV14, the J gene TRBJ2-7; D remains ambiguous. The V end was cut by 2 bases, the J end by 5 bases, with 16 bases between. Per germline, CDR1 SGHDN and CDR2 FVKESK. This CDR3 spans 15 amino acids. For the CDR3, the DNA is TGTGCCAGCAGCCAAAGGACCAGCCGCTGGGACGAGCAGTACTTC. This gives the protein CASSQRTSRWDEQYF. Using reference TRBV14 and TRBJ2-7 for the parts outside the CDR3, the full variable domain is EAGVTQFPSHSVIEKGQTVTLRCDPISGHDNLYWYRRVMGKEIKFLLHFVKESKQDESGMPNNRFLAERTGGTYSTLKVQPAELEDSGVYFCASSQRTSRWDEQYFGPGTRLTVT.

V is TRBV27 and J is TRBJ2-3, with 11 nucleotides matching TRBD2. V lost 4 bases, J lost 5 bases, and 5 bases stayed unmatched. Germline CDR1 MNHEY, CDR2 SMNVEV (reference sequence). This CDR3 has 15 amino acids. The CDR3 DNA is TGTGCCAGCAGTTATCTAGCGGGAGGAGGAGATACGCAGTATTTT. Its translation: CASSYLAGGGDTQYF.

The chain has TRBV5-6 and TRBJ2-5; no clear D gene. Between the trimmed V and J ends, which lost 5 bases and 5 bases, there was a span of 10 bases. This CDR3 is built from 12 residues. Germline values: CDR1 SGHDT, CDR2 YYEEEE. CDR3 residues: CASRNLMETQYF. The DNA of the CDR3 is TGTGCCAGCAGGAACTTGATGGAGACCCAGTACTTC.

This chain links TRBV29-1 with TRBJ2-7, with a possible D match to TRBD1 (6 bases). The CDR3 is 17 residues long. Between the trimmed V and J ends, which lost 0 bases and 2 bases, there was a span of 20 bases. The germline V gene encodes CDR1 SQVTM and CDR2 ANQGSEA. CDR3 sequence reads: CSVEDHQEDRATYEQYF. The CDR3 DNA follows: TGCAGCGTTGAAGATCATCAGGAGGACAGAGCTACCTACGAGCAGTACTTC.

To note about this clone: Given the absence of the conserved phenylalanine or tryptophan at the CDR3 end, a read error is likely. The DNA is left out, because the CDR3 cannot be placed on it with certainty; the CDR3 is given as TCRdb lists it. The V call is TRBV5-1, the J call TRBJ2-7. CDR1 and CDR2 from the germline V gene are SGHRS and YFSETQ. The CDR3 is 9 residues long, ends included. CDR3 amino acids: CASSLFRSP.

CDR3 in amino acids: CASSPQPRHSYEQYF. In DNA form, the CDR3 reads TGTGCCAGCAGCCCTCAACCGCGGCACTCCTACGAGCAGTACTTC. The V and J genes are TRBV28 and TRBJ2-7; D call uncertain. The CDR3 spans 15 residues. CDR1 and CDR2 (germline): MDHEN, SYDVKM. Trimming took 6 bases from V and 0 from J, leaving 15 bases between them.

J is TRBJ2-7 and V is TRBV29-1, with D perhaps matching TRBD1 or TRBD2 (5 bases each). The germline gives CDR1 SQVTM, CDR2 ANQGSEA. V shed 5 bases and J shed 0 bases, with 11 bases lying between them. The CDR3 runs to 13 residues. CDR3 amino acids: CSVPGPGSYEQYF. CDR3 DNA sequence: TGCAGCGTTCCGGGACCTGGCTCCTACGAGCAGTACTTC.

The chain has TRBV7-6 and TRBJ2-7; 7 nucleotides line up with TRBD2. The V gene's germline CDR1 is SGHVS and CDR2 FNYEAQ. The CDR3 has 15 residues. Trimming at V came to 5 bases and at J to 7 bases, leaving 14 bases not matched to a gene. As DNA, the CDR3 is TGTGCCAGCAGCCCCCGCGCTAGCGGATATACGGAGCAGTACTTC. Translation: CASSPRASGYTEQYF.

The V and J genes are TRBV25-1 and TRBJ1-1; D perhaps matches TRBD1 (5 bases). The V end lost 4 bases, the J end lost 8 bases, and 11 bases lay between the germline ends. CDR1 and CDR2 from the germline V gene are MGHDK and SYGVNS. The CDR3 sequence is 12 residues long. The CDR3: CASSGEGEEAFF. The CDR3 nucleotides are TGTGCCAGCAGTGGAGAAGGGGAAGAAGCTTTCTTT.

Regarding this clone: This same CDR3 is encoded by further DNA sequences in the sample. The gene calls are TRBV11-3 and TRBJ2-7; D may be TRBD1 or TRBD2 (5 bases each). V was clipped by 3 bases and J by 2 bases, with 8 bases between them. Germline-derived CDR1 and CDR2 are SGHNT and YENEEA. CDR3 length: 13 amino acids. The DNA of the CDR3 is TGTGCCAGCAGCTTGGGACCGACCTACGAGCAGTACTTC. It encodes CASSLGPTYEQYF.

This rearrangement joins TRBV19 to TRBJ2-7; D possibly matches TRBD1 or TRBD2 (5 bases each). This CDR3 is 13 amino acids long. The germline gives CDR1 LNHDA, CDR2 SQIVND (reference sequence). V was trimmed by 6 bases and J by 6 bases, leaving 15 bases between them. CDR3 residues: CASSGTAVGEQYF. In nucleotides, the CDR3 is TGTGCCAGTAGCGGGACCGCCGTTGGCGAGCAGTACTTC. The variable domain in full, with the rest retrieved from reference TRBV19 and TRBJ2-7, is DGGITQSPKYLFRKEGQNVTLSCEQNLNHDAMYWYRQDPGQGLRLIYYSQIVNDFQKGDIAEGYSVSREKKESFPLTVTSAQKNPTAFYLCASSGTAVGEQYFGPGTRLTVT.

The CDR3 bases are TGTGCCAGCAGCTTCCTTGACGAGCAGTACTTC. This codes for CASSFLDEQYF. The chain employs TRBV5-4 and TRBJ2-7; no reliable D call. This CDR3 spans 11 amino acids. The germline gives CDR1 SGHNT, CDR2 YYREEE (reference sequence). Trimming stripped 2 bases from V and 5 bases from J, with 5 bases between.

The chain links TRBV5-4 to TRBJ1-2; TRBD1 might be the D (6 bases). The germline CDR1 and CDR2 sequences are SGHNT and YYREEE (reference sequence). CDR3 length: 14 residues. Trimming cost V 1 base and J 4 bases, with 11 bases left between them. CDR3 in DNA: TGTGCCAGCAGCTTGCATACAGGGTCCTATGGCTACACCTTC. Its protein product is CASSLHTGSYGYTF.

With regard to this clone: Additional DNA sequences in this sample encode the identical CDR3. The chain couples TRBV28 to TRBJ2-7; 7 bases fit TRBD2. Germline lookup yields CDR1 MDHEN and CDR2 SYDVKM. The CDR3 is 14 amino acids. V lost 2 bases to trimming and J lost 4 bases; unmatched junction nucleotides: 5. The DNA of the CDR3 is TGTGCCAGCAGTTTAGCGGGAGCCTCTTACGAGCAGTACTTC. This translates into CASSLAGASYEQYF. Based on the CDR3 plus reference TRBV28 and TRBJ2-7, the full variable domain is DVKVTQSSRYLVKRTGEKVFLECVQDMDHENMFWYRQDPGLGLRLIYFSYDVKMKEKGDIPEGYSVSREKKERFSLILESASTNQTSMYLCASSLAGASYEQYFGPGTRLTVT.

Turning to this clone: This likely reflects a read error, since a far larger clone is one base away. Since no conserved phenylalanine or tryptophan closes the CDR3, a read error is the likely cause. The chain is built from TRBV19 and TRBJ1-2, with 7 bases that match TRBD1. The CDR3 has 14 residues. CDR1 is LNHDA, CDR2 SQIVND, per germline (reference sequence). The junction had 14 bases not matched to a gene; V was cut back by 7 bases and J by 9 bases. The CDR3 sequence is CASTLTPGQKSYTL. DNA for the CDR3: TGTGCCAGTACCCTGACCCCGGGACAGAAAAGCTACACCCTC.

The DNA of the CDR3 is TGTGCCAGCAGCGAATGGACAGGGTATGGCTACACCTTC. It codes for CASSEWTGYGYTF. The chain uses TRBV9 and TRBJ1-2; 8 bases fit TRBD1. V dropped 3 bases and J dropped 5; count of bases not matched to a gene: 3. The germline gives CDR1 SGDLS, CDR2 YYNGEE. This CDR3 has 13 amino acids.

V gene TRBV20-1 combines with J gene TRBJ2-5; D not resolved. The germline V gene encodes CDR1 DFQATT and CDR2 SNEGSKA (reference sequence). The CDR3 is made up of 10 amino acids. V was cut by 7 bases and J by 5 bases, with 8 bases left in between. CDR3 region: CSDQRETQYF. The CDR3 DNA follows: TGCAGTGACCAAAGGGAGACCCAGTACTTC.

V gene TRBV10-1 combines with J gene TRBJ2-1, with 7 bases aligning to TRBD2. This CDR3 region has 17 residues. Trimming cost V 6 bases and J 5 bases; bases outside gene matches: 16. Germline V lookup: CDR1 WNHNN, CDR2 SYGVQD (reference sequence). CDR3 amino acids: CASRGGNGWRENNEQFF. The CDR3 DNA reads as TGCGCCAGCAGGGGGGGTAATGGCTGGCGGGAGAACAATGAGCAGTTCTTC.

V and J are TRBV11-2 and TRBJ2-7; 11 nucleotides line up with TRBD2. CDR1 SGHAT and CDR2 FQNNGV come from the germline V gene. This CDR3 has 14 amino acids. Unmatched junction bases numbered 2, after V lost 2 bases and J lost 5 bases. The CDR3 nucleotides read TGTGCCAGCAGCTTACTAGCGGGAGGTAACGAGCAGTACTTC. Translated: CASSLLAGGNEQYF.

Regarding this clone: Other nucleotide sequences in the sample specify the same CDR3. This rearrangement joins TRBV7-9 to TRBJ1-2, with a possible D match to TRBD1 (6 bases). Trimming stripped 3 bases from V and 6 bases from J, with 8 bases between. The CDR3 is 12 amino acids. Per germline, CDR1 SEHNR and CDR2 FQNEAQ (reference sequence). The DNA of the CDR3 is TGTGCCAGCAGCTTTGGGGGCGATGGCTACACCTTC. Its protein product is CASSFGGDGYTF.

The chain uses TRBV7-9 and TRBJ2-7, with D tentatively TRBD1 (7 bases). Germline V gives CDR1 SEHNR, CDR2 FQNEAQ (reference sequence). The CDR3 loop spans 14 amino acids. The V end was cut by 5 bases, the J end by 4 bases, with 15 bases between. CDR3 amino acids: CASSPGGTDYEQYF. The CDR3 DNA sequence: TGTGCCAGCAGCCCCGGAGGGACAGATTACGAGCAGTACTTC.